The clone carrying this TCR beta chain occurred once. This record comes from a study of blood T cell repertoires in COVID-19. In the study overall: Nucleic acid was either cDNA or gDNA, and it came from T cells, B-cell-depleted T cells, or PBMCs.

In the authors' methods: Quantification of nucleated cells was approximated via reference gene primer amplification. Sequencing used immunoSEQ multiplex PCR; TCRdb keeps in-frame clones, though not all of them. V and J calls plus clone size are reproduced from that table; the DNA served to infer D and trimming. Of fewer than 70,000 clones in the sample, approximately 79% were seen once. There are 12 residues in the CDR3. Trimming stripped 5 bases from V and 6 bases from J, with 9 bases between. In germline, CDR1 is KGHDR, CDR2 SFDVKD. The source of this sequence is a man between 60 and 75 years old with acute or convalescent COVID-19. This rearrangement joins TRBV24-1 to TRBJ1-1; TRBD1 is a possible D gene (5 bases). Specimen: peripheral blood. The CDR3 DNA reads as TGTGCCACCAGTGGGATGGGGCCTGAAGCTTTCTTT. This translates into CATSGMGPEAFF.